The 11 T cell receptor beta chains presented below share a single source sample, sequenced in a study of T-cell memory formation after mild COVID-19. TCRdb called the 5' RACE reads again in MiXCR, with one record for every CDR3 protein. The sample has around 440,000 distinct CDR3 sequences, roughly 18% seen once. The material sequenced was PBMCs or a T cell subset sorted from them (not recorded which). Source of these receptors: an adult woman who had mild COVID-19 (a few samples of this study predate the infection). Cell type and time point are not known.

The CDR3 bases are TGTGCCAGCAGCGACCGGGACTCCTGGCAGTATTTT. It codes for CASSDRDSWQYF. The chain joins TRBV9 to TRBJ2-3, with a possible D match to TRBD2 (6 bases). The germline gives CDR1 SGDLS, CDR2 YYNGEE. V gave up 3 bases and J gave up 11 bases, with 13 bases separating them. The CDR3 extends over 12 amino acids. Complete variable domain (other parts from reference TRBV9 and TRBJ2-3): DSGVTQTPKHLITATGQRVTLRCSPRSGDLSVYWYQQSLDQGLQFLIQYYNGEERAKGNILERFSAQQFPDLHSELNLSSLELGDSALYFCASSDRDSWQYFGPGTRLTVL.

This clonotype has only a few counts. J is TRBJ1-1 and V is TRBV29-1, with D unresolved. Trimming cost V 2 bases and J 1 base, with 8 bases left between them. Germline V gene lookup returns CDR1 SQVTM and CDR2 ANQGSEA. The CDR3 totals 13 residues. The CDR3 loop is CSVEKHPNTEAFF. DNA of the CDR3: TGCAGCGTTGAAAAGCACCCGAACACTGAAGCTTTCTTT.

CDR3 amino acids: CASSRNQGFTEAFF. DNA for the CDR3: TGTGCCAGCAGCCGCAACCAGGGGTTCACTGAAGCTTTCTTT. The gene calls are TRBV5-4 and TRBJ1-1; D is possibly TRBD1 (6 bases). Trimming stripped 4 bases from V and 4 bases from J, with 14 bases between. CDR3 size: 14 residues. Germline CDR1 and CDR2: SGHNT and YYREEE (reference sequence).

This clonotype appeared many times. The gene calls are TRBV5-1 and TRBJ1-3, with TRBD1 identical over 7 bases. V trimming: 0 bases; J trimming: 2 bases; junction bases outside the gene matches: 2. This CDR3 is built from 15 residues. Germline values: CDR1 SGHRS, CDR2 YFSETQ. In nucleotides, the CDR3 is TGCGCCAGCAGCTTGGATGGGACAGCTGGAAACACCATATATTTT. This codes for CASSLDGTAGNTIYF.

As to this clonotype: Germline and junction disagree at one end, which may indicate a read error. As DNA, the CDR3 is TGTGCCACCAGTGATGTGGCTAGCGGGGAGACCCAGTACTTC. This translates into CATSDVASGETQYF. This chain uses TRBV25-1 with TRBJ2-5; 8 bases agree with TRBD2. The germline V gene has CDR1 MGHDK and CDR2 SYGVNS. The CDR3 totals 14 residues.

Ten or more counts support this clonotype. The chain couples TRBV18 to TRBJ2-5; possibly TRBD1 for D (5 bases). CDR1 is KGHSH, CDR2 LQKENI, per germline. The length of the CDR3 is 15 residues. Trimming cost V 0 bases and J 5 bases, with 13 bases left between them. CDR3 nucleotide sequence: TGTGCCAGCTCACCACCGGGCAGGGTCGGCGAGACCCAGTACTTC. Translation: CASSPPGRVGETQYF.

A few counts support this clonotype. J is TRBJ2-7 and V is TRBV6-5; TRBD1 matches at 7 bases. The CDR3 has 10 amino acids. The V gene's germline CDR1 is MNHEY and CDR2 SVGAGI. In DNA, the CDR3 is TGTGCGACAGGGATCTACGAGCAGTACTTC. It translates to CATGIYEQYF.

A few counts support this clonotype. The V and J genes are TRBV5-1 and TRBJ1-2; tentative D call: TRBD1 (6 bases). Trimming took off 2 bases at V and 6 bases at J, with 11 bases between the two ends. The length of the CDR3 is 13 residues. Germline assignment: CDR1 SGHRS and CDR2 YFSETQ. The CDR3 loop is CASSFTSGDGYTF. The CDR3 DNA reads as TGCGCCAGCAGCTTCACTTCAGGGGATGGCTACACCTTC. Combining the CDR3 with reference TRBV5-1 and TRBJ1-2 gives the whole variable domain KAGVTQTPRYLIKTRGQQVTLSCSPISGHRSVSWYQQTPGQGLQFLFEYFSETQRNKGNFPGRFSGRQFSNSRSEMNVSTLELGDSALYLCASSFTSGDGYTFGSGTRLTVV.

The chain has TRBV7-9 and TRBJ2-1; D ambiguous. Trimming cost V 4 bases and J 10 bases, with 11 bases left between them. The V gene's germline CDR1 is SEHNR and CDR2 FQNEAQ (reference sequence). The CDR3 has 12 amino acids. CDR3 sequence reads: CASSSLVQEQFF. The CDR3 bases are TGTGCCAGCAGCTCTTTGGTTCAGGAGCAGTTCTTC.

The rearrangement links TRBV18 to TRBJ2-3; 11 positions agree with TRBD1. The CDR3 has 15 amino acids. CDR1 and CDR2 (germline): KGHSH, LQKENI. Trimming at V came to 3 bases and at J to 3 bases, leaving 2 bases not matched to a gene. Here the CDR3 reads CASSPDRGRTDTQYF. CDR3 nucleotide sequence: TGTGCCAGCTCACCGGACAGGGGGCGGACAGATACGCAGTATTTT.

This chain links TRBV27 with TRBJ2-7, with 7 bases lining up with TRBD1. After removal of 6 bases from V and 2 bases from J, the junction contained 10 bases not matched to a gene. Germline V lookup: CDR1 MNHEY, CDR2 SMNVEV (reference sequence). The CDR3 is 15 amino acids. The CDR3 loop reads CASSRDSSLTYEQYF. As DNA, the CDR3 is TGTGCCAGCAGCCGGGACAGCTCTCTCACCTACGAGCAGTACTTC.